This TCR beta chain appears in the sequencing data of a study of blood T cell repertoires in COVID-19. About the study: COVID-19 samples from acute and convalescent phases originated in the United States, Italy and Spain. T cells, B-cell-depleted T cells, or PBMCs provided the cDNA or gDNA that served as material.

Per the original data handling: Reference gene primer amplification gave estimated nucleated cell counts. Sequencing was performed with immunoSEQ multiplex PCR; in TCRdb, only in-frame clones are kept and a portion is missing. V, J and clone size reflect that table, while D and trimming were determined from the DNA. Here the sample spans 150,000 to 200,000 clones, 90% being singletons. Sequenced material: peripheral blood. The origin of this receptor is a man between 60 and 75 years old with active or convalescent COVID-19.

The CDR3 DNA reads as TGTGCCAGCAGCAGTCGACAGGGAGGACGGTCACCCCTCCACTTT. Protein sequence: CASSSRQGGRSPLHF. J is TRBJ1-6 and V is TRBV7-9, with TRBD1 matching 7 bases. V was clipped by 5 bases and J by 10 bases; unmatched bases: 11. The CDR3 has 15 amino acids. The V gene's germline CDR1 is SEHNR and CDR2 FQNEAQ (reference sequence).